This is a list of T cell receptor beta chains from one sample in a study of T cell responses to AZD1222 COVID-19 vaccine. Clones were sequenced by immunoSEQ multiplex PCR, and TCRdb holds only the in-frame ones, with some missing. Among fewer than 110,000 clones listed, 87% were seen once. This specimen consisted of peripheral blood, obtained on day 0 of AZD1222 vaccination. These TCRs come from an adult in good health. CDR3s include the opening cysteine and the closing phenylalanine or tryptophan. A D gene is named only where the DNA matches it firmly. A clone size is listed for some rows: how often the clone was seen (once, few, many), or a class if it is expanded.

size: -; J: TRBJ1-2; V: TRBV4-3; D: -; DNA: TGCGCCAGCAGCCAAGATCTGGGCTATGGCTACACCTTC; CDR3: CASSQDLGYGYTF
size: -; J: TRBJ1-1; V: TRBV2; D: -; DNA: TGTGCCAGAGCCCGGACGGTGAACACTGAAGCTTTCTTT; CDR3: CARARTVNTEAFF
size: -; J: TRBJ1-6; V: TRBV4-3; D: TRBD1; DNA: TGCGCCAGCAGCCAAGGGGACAGCTATAATTCACCCCTCCACTTT; CDR3: CASSQGDSYNSPLHF
size: -; J: TRBJ2-2; V: TRBV4-2; D: TRBD2; DNA: TGTGCCAGCAGCCAAGAGCAGCGGGAAAACACCGGGGAGCTGTTTTTT; CDR3: CASSQEQRENTGELFF
size: -; J: TRBJ1-1; V: TRBV16; D: -; DNA: TGTGCCAGCAGCCTGCTCTCGGGTTACACTGAAGCTTTCTTT; CDR3: CASSLLSGYTEAFF
size: -; J: TRBJ2-7; V: TRBV27; D: -; DNA: TGTGCCAGCAGTTTAACGGGATCCTACGAGCAGTACTTC; CDR3: CASSLTGSYEQYF
size: -; J: TRBJ2-2; V: TRBV19; D: TRBD1; DNA: TGTGCCAGTAGTGTCTTGAAGGGACAGGGGGCCGGGGAGCTGTTTTTT; CDR3: CASSVLKGQGAGELFF
size: -; J: TRBJ2-1; V: TRBV4-3; D: -; DNA: TGCGCCAGCAGCCAAGATTATGGGAATGAGCAGTTCTTC; CDR3: CASSQDYGNEQFF
size: -; J: TRBJ1-2; V: TRBV4-3; D: -; DNA: TGCGCCAGCAGCCAATGGAGAGGCCTTAACTATGGCTACACCTTC; CDR3: CASSQWRGLNYGYTF
size: -; J: TRBJ1-2; V: TRBV7-2; D: -; DNA: TGTGCCAGCAGCACGAACTCCGGCTATGGCTACACCTTC; CDR3: CASSTNSGYGYTF
size: -; J: TRBJ1-3; V: TRBV5-6; D: -; DNA: TGTGCCAGCAGCTCCGACGACGGTGGCCCTGGAAACACCATATATTTT; CDR3: CASSSDDGGPGNTIYF
size: -; J: TRBJ1-2; V: TRBV6-2/TRBV6-3; D: -; DNA: TGTGCCAGCAGTTTACGGATTAACTATGGCTACACCTTC; CDR3: CASSLRINYGYTF
size: -; J: TRBJ2-3; V: TRBV29-1; D: -; DNA: TGCAGCGTCCCAGACACAGATACGCAGTATTTT; CDR3: CSVPDTDTQYF
size: -; J: TRBJ2-5; V: TRBV3-1/TRBV3-2; D: -; DNA: TGTGCCAGCACCAAGAGGGCCATAGGAGAGACCCAGTACTTC; CDR3: CASTKRAIGETQYF
size: -; J: TRBJ1-6; V: TRBV4-2; D: -; DNA: TGTGCCAGCAGCCAAGACATCAAGGGGAGGGAAAATTCACCCCTCCACTTT; CDR3: CASSQDIKGRENSPLHF
size: -; J: TRBJ2-7; V: TRBV19; D: TRBD2; DNA: TGTGCCAGTAGTCCCAGCGGGGGGCCCTCCTACGAGCAGTACTTC; CDR3: CASSPSGGPSYEQYF
size: -; J: TRBJ2-7; V: TRBV27; D: -; DNA: TGTGCCAGCAGTTTAAGAGGGATCGAGCAGTACTTC; CDR3: CASSLRGIEQYF
size: once; J: TRBJ1-1; V: TRBV28; D: TRBD1; DNA: TGTGCCAGCAGCCGCCCGACAGGGAACGCTGAAGCTTTCTTT; CDR3: CASSRPTGNAEAFF
size: -; J: TRBJ2-2; V: TRBV3-1/TRBV3-2; D: TRBD1; DNA: TGTGCCAGCGGTCAGGGGGCGTACACCGGGGAGCTGTTTTTT; CDR3: CASGQGAYTGELFF
size: once; J: TRBJ2-7; V: TRBV6-5; D: TRBD1; DNA: TGTGCCAGCAGTTACGGGCCGGGACAGGGCTACGAGCAGTACTTC; CDR3: CASSYGPGQGYEQYF
size: -; J: TRBJ1-2; V: TRBV5-6; D: -; DNA: TGTGCCAGCAGCTACCTCTTTGGCTATGGCTACACCTTC; CDR3: CASSYLFGYGYTF
size: once; J: TRBJ1-5; V: TRBV6-2/TRBV6-3; D: TRBD1; DNA: TGTGCCAGCAGTTCGTCTTGGACAGGGAATCAGCCCCAGCATTTT; CDR3: CASSSSWTGNQPQHF
size: -; J: TRBJ2-1; V: TRBV13; D: -; DNA: TGTGCCAGCAGCCCCCGGTGGGGGGTTGGGAATGAGCAGTTCTTC; CDR3: CASSPRWGVGNEQFF
size: -; J: TRBJ1-1; V: TRBV12-3/TRBV12-4; D: -; DNA: TGTGCCAGCAGTTCTGGGTTCACTGAAGCTTTCTTT; CDR3: CASSSGFTEAFF
size: -; J: TRBJ1-5; V: TRBV6-1; D: -; DNA: TGTGCCAGCAGTGAAGCTGCGGGTAGCAATCAGCCCCAGCATTTT; CDR3: CASSEAAGSNQPQHF
size: -; J: TRBJ2-5; V: TRBV6-1; D: -; DNA: TGTGCCAGCAGTGAGCGTCTTCCGGGACGGCAAGAGACCCAGTACTTC; CDR3: CASSERLPGRQETQYF
size: once; J: TRBJ2-1; V: TRBV14; D: TRBD1; DNA: TGTGCCAGCAGCCAAGAGGGACAGGGGACGAGCTCCTACAATGAGCAGTTCTTC; CDR3: CASSQEGQGTSSYNEQFF
size: -; J: TRBJ1-4; V: TRBV6-6; D: -; DNA: TGTGCCAGCCTACAGGGCTGGAAACTGTTTTTT; CDR3: CASLQGWKLFF
size: -; J: TRBJ1-1; V: TRBV13; D: -; DNA: TGTGCCAGCAGCTTAGGCAGGGTGAGCACTGAAGCTTTCTTT; CDR3: CASSLGRVSTEAFF
size: few; J: TRBJ2-3; V: TRBV7-3; D: -; DNA: TGTGCCAGCAGCTCGAGGGGTAACACAGATACGCAGTATTTT; CDR3: CASSSRGNTDTQYF
size: -; J: TRBJ2-7; V: TRBV30; D: -; DNA: TGTGCCCTGGGGGCGACTTCCTACGAGCAGTACTTC; CDR3: CALGATSYEQYF
size: -; J: TRBJ2-1; V: TRBV10-3; D: TRBD2; DNA: TGTGCCATCAGTGTCCCCTTGACTAGCCCGACCGTTTACAATGAGCAGTTCTTC; CDR3: CAISVPLTSPTVYNEQFF
size: -; J: TRBJ1-1; V: TRBV10-3; D: -; DNA: TGTGCCATCAAAGCGAACACTGAAGCTTTCTTT; CDR3: CAIKANTEAFF
size: -; J: TRBJ2-2; V: TRBV9; D: TRBD2; DNA: TGTGCCAGCAGCAACCGACTAGCGGGAAGTCCCGGGGAGCTGTTTTTT; CDR3: CASSNRLAGSPGELFF
size: -; J: TRBJ2-6; V: TRBV4-3; D: -; DNA: TGCGCCAGCAGCCAAACCACTGGGGCCAACGTCCTGACTTTC; CDR3: CASSQTTGANVLTF
size: -; J: TRBJ2-1; V: TRBV24-1; D: -; DNA: TGTGCCACCAGTGGGGCCTACGAATTAAACAATGAGCAGTTCTTC; CDR3: CATSGAYELNNEQFF
size: -; J: TRBJ2-2; V: TRBV24-1; D: TRBD1; DNA: TGTGCCACCAGTGACTCGGACAGGGAATTCTATAGCGGGGAGCTGTTTTTT; CDR3: CATSDSDREFYSGELFF
size: -; J: TRBJ1-4; V: TRBV4-2; D: -; DNA: TGTGCCAGCAGCCTGGTTGCCGGGGGCGAGAGGGAAAAACTGTTTTTT; CDR3: CASSLVAGGEREKLFF
size: many; J: TRBJ1-3; V: TRBV6-2/TRBV6-3; D: -; DNA: TGTGCCAGCAGTCTTCGACAGAGTGGAAACACCATATATTTT; CDR3: CASSLRQSGNTIYF
size: few; J: TRBJ1-2; V: TRBV2; D: -; DNA: TGTGCCAGCAGTGAGTCGACAGGTGGTGGTGGCTACACCTTC; CDR3: CASSESTGGGGYTF
size: -; J: TRBJ2-5; V: TRBV6-5; D: -; DNA: TGTGCCAGCCGAGAGGCCGGGCCCCAAGAGACCCAGTACTTC; CDR3: CASREAGPQETQYF
size: -; J: TRBJ2-3; V: TRBV27; D: TRBD1; DNA: TGTGCCAGCAGTTTATCCACCGACAGGGGAAAGAGAGATACGCAGTATTTT; CDR3: CASSLSTDRGKRDTQYF
size: -; J: TRBJ2-1; V: TRBV5-1; D: TRBD2; DNA: TGCGCCAGCAGAGGTAGCGGGGTATACAATGAGCAGTTCTTC; CDR3: CASRGSGVYNEQFF
size: -; J: TRBJ2-3; V: TRBV5-4; D: -; DNA: TGTGCCAGCAGCTTAGTGACTAGGGGTACAGATACGCAGTATTTT; CDR3: CASSLVTRGTDTQYF
size: -; J: TRBJ2-3; V: TRBV24-1; D: TRBD1; DNA: TGTGCCACCAGTGATCCTACATACAGGGGGAGTAGCACAGATACGCAGTATTTT; CDR3: CATSDPTYRGSSTDTQYF
size: -; J: TRBJ2-2; V: TRBV30; D: -; DNA: TGTGCCTGGAGACTTACGGCCAGGGCCACCGGGGAGCTGTTTTTT; CDR3: CAWRLTARATGELFF
size: -; J: TRBJ1-1; V: TRBV9; D: -; DNA: TGTGCCAGCGAAGCGTATGGGGGTGGCACTGAAGCTTTCTTT; CDR3: CASEAYGGGTEAFF
size: -; J: TRBJ2-7; V: TRBV2; D: -; DNA: TGTGCCAGCACCGAGTGGAGGATGGCCTACGAGCAGTACTTC; CDR3: CASTEWRMAYEQYF
size: -; J: TRBJ1-2; V: TRBV30; D: -; DNA: TGTGCCTGGAGTGGGGGAGTAAACTATGGCTACACCTTC; CDR3: CAWSGGVNYGYTF
size: -; J: TRBJ2-7; V: TRBV30; D: TRBD2; DNA: TGTGCCTGGAGTGTTTCGGCGGGAGGGATCTACGAGCAGTACTTC; CDR3: CAWSVSAGGIYEQYF
size: -; J: TRBJ1-1; V: TRBV28; D: -; DNA: TGTGCCAGCACTCCCCCGAGGGGAGAGGGCACTGAAGCTTTCTTT; CDR3: CASTPPRGEGTEAFF
size: -; J: TRBJ2-2; V: TRBV18; D: -; DNA: TGTGCCAGCTCACCACCGAACCCCACCGGGGAGCTGTTTTTT; CDR3: CASSPPNPTGELFF
size: once; J: TRBJ2-1; V: TRBV7-8; D: TRBD2; DNA: TGTGCCAGCAGCTTATTTGTCCGGACTAGCGGTTACAATGAGCAGTTCTTC; CDR3: CASSLFVRTSGYNEQFF
size: -; J: TRBJ2-1; V: TRBV7-3; D: -; DNA: TGTGCCAGCAGCTCGAGGACATTCGGGGGCGGTGAGCAGTTCTTC; CDR3: CASSSRTFGGGEQFF
size: -; J: TRBJ2-7; V: TRBV21-1; D: -; DNA: TGTGCCAGCAGCAAAGGTGGGACCCAGTACGAGCAGTACTTC; CDR3: CASSKGGTQYEQYF
size: -; J: TRBJ1-2; V: TRBV7-2; D: -; DNA: TGTGCCAGCAGCCCATTGGGGGGTGCAGGGCAGTGGGCTGACTATGGCTACACCTTC; CDR3: CASSPLGGAGQWADYGYTF
size: -; J: TRBJ1-1; V: TRBV15; D: -; DNA: TGTGCCACCAGCAGAGGACAGACCACTGAAGCTTTCTTT; CDR3: CATSRGQTTEAFF
size: once; J: TRBJ2-2; V: TRBV25-1; D: TRBD2; DNA: TGTGCCAGCAGTGGGACTAGCGGGTATACCGGGGAGCTGTTTTTT; CDR3: CASSGTSGYTGELFF
size: -; J: TRBJ2-1; V: TRBV6-6; D: TRBD2; DNA: TGTGCCAGCAGTCGGGGGAGGGGCTACAATGAGCAGTTCTTC; CDR3: CASSRGRGYNEQFF
size: -; J: TRBJ1-2; V: TRBV7-9; D: -; DNA: TGTGCCAGCAGCTTAGAGCGGCGACCACCTAATGGCTACACCTTC; CDR3: CASSLERRPPNGYTF